This T cell receptor beta chain appears in the sequencing data of a study of CXCR3-negative and CXCR3-positive naive CD8 T cells. Study-level information: Cumulative TRB read yield was roughly 140 million, averaging about 1.5 +/- 0.3 million per library. General study results and limits: The majority of assays used fresh PBMCs, and CXCR3 expression partially decreased after cryopreservation. The study found more hydrophobic TRB CDR3s in CXCR3-positive naive cells than in CXCR3-negative naive cells.

CDR1 is LGHNA and CDR2 is YSLEER in the germline V gene. The CDR3 is 15 residues long. Through 5' RACE with UMI labels, the TRB cDNA libraries were prepared. No DNA is given; TCRdb re-called the 5' RACE reads and lists each CDR3 protein once. This repertoire includes nearly 110,000 distinct CDR3 sequences. Every subset of CD8+ T cells was sorted in triplicate at approximately 300,000 cells each. To note about this clonotype: What it binds is unknown.

The TCR sequence derives from a human donor in good health. Some clones in this sample may be carry-over from other donors' samples. The chain carries TRBV4-3 and TRBJ2-3; TCRdb outputs TRBD2, but without DNA this stays unchecked. The material sequenced was naive CXCR3+ CD8+ T cells from blood. The subset: CD45RO-CCR7+CD27+CD95- naive CD8+ T cells expressing CXCR3 (TNR3+). CDR3 protein: CASSPGTAPGDTQYF.